The clone carrying this T cell receptor beta chain has just a few counts. This sample was taken from a study of blood T cell repertoires in COVID-19. Study as a whole: The cDNA or gDNA used as material had been derived from T cells, B-cell-depleted T cells, or PBMCs.

This CDR3 has 13 amino acids. V was shortened by 5 bases and J by 7 bases, with 12 bases between the two germline ends. Here immunoSEQ multiplex PCR was the method, and the copy in TCRdb shows in-frame clones only, minus some. Found here are fewer than 300,000 clones, approximately 78% of them singletons; the top ten hold approximately 5%. Sample: PBMCs or T cells enriched from blood (not recorded which). The receptor was isolated from a man aged 35 to 55 who had been exposed to COVID-19. The chain is built from TRBV12-3 or TRBV12-4 and TRBJ1-5; D call uncertain. CDR3 in amino acids: CASSTDTYQPQHF. Written as DNA, the CDR3 is TGTGCCAGCAGTACAGACACTTACCAGCCCCAGCATTTT.